This entry features one T cell receptor (beta chain) sequence. Its antigen is unknown. This entry comes from a study of T cells in Graves' hyperthyroidism and ophthalmopathy. Notes on the study in general: Most thyroid clonotypes that were expanded above 0.001 also turned up in blood.

Hyperthyroidism, newly diagnosed and lasting under 2 months, affected patients aged 18 to 65. Diagnostic assessment was based on clinical symptoms, serum thyroxine and TRAb, thyroid ultrasound and orbital computed tomography. Germline V gene data show CDR1 as SGHRS and CDR2 as YFSETQ. The CDR3 consists of 14 residues. V was cut by 3 bases and J by 5 bases, with 14 bases left in between. The TCR beta CDR3 regions underwent amplification using RNA transcripts as the source. HTBI primers were used for first-round RT-PCR of the TCR CDR3. One entry per CDR3 protein results from TCRdb running MiXCR on the multiplex PCR reads. Here the sample spans hundreds of thousands of distinct CDR3 sequences, around 38% being singletons.

Sequenced sample: blood. This chain joins TRBV5-1 and TRBJ2-5, with a tentative D call TRBD1 (6 bases). This TCR came from a man between 18 and 35 years old with Graves' hyperthyroidism. The DNA of the CDR3 is TGCGCCAGCAGCTCTGCAGGGGCGAGGGAGACCCAGTACTTC. Translating gives CASSSAGARETQYF.